What follows describes a single TCR beta chain. As yet, its antigen is unknown. The sample comes from a study of shared clonotypes between healthy human individuals. Study background: Plates per donor: three CD4 naive, three CD4 memory, two CD8 naive, one CD8 memory. Findings and caveats of the study: Expectations were that clonotype sharing among donors would be affected by sequencing depth. Compared with clonotypes that all four donors shared, non-shared clonotypes had lower generation probabilities.

Germline-derived CDR1 and CDR2 are SGHVS and FQNEAQ. V shed 5 bases and J shed 3 bases, with 11 bases lying between them. CDR3 length: 13 residues. The run depth of the assay was deep. The protocol was immunoSEQ multiplex PCR, while the TCRdb copy is restricted to in-frame clones and leaves out a portion. The sample holds about 330,000 clones, around 87% seen once. This sequence was found in a man in his late teens or twenties in good health. This rearrangement joins TRBV7-8 to TRBJ2-7; D possibly corresponds to TRBD1 (5 bases). The sample comprised memory CD8+ T cells sorted from blood. Subset of the sample: CD45RO+ cells pooled with CCR7-negative TemRA cells. The chain's CDR3 is CASSDRQYYEQYF. The CDR3 coding sequence is TGTGCCAGCAGCGATAGACAGTACTACGAGCAGTACTTC.